This TCR beta chain comes out of a study of T cell changes during pregnancy in multiple sclerosis. Germline loops: CDR1 SGHRS, CDR2 YFSETQ. V shed 3 bases and J shed 3 bases, with 13 bases lying between them. The CDR3 extends over 14 amino acids. The data were produced by immunoSEQ multiplex PCR, yet TCRdb's version contains in-frame clones alone and is incomplete. The sample gives tens of thousands of clones, more than 85% of which show up once; 3% to 4% is in the top ten. This material consisted of peripheral blood, taken before pregnancy. This receptor was taken from a female donor with multiple sclerosis, enrolled in a pregnancy study. V and J are TRBV5-1 and TRBJ2-7; a weak D match, TRBD2 (6 bases). CDR3 amino acids: CASSYLASYYEQYF. CDR3 in DNA: TGCGCCAGCAGCTACCTAGCGAGTTACTACGAGCAGTACTTC. Drawing the rest from reference TRBV5-1 and TRBJ2-7, the complete variable domain is KAGVTQTPRYLIKTRGQQVTLSCSPISGHRSVSWYQQTPGQGLQFLFEYFSETQRNKGNFPGRFSGRQFSNSRSEMNVSTLELGDSALYLCASSYLASYYEQYFGPGTRLTVT.